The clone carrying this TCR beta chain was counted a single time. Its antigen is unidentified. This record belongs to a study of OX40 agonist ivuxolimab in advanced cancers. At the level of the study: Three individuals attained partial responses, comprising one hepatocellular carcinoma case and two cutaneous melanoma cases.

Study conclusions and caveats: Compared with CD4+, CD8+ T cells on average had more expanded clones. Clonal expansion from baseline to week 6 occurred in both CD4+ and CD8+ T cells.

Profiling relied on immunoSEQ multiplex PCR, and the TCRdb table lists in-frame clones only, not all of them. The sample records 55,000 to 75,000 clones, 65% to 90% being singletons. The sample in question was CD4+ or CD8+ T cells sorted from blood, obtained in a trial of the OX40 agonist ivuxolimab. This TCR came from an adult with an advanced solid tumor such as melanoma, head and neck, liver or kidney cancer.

CDR3: CASSLGTEYNQPQHF. CDR3 DNA: TGCGCCAGCAGCTTGGGTACAGAGTACAATCAGCCCCAGCATTTT. The chain carries TRBV5-1 and TRBJ1-5; D is unclear. The V and J ends lost 0 bases and 3 bases respectively, with 10 bases between them. The CDR3 totals 15 residues. The germline gives CDR1 SGHRS, CDR2 YFSETQ.